These 7 T cell receptor beta chains were sequenced from one sample in a study of vaccination effects on CD4 cells after COVID-19. Clones were read by immunoSEQ multiplex PCR, and TCRdb kept only the in-frame ones, dropping some. Counted here are 73,000 or so clones, 78% occurring once; the ten biggest clones make up roughly a tenth. Using viral peptide pools, the ViraFEST assay grew out antigen-specific CD4+ T cells prior to sequencing. Following culture for roughly 10 days, CD4+ T cells were isolated. Among the vaccine recipients, none had a prior SARS-CoV-2 infection, and nucleocapsid antibodies were negative. These TCRs' antigens remain unknown. Material: CD4+ T cells from PBMCs cultured with SARS-CoV-2 spike peptides, obtained before COVID-19 vaccination. The receptor source for this set is a human donor who received a COVID-19 vaccine.

V is TRBV5-4 and J is TRBJ1-2, with D unresolved. Trimming stripped 3 bases from V and 4 bases from J, with 4 bases between. The germline gives CDR1 SGHNT, CDR2 YYREEE (reference sequence). This CDR3 region has 11 residues. The DNA for the CDR3 is TGTGCCAGCAGCTCGGTCTATGGCTACACCTTC. This codes for CASSSVYGYTF.

The chain employs TRBV5-1 and TRBJ1-2; TRBD1 aligns across 8 bases. Per the germline V gene, CDR1 is SGHRS and CDR2 is YFSETQ. The V and J ends lost 4 bases and 3 bases, in that order; junction bases with no gene match: 8. The CDR3 totals 15 residues. The CDR3 nucleotides read TGCGCCAGCAGCCCACAAACGGGACAGGACTATGGCTACACCTTC. Protein product: CASSPQTGQDYGYTF.

In DNA form, the CDR3 reads TGTGCCAGCAGTTTGAACAGCTTTTCTGGAAACACCATATATTTT. Residues: CASSLNSFSGNTIYF. V and J are TRBV6-5 and TRBJ1-3; no clear D. Germline V gene data show CDR1 as MNHEY and CDR2 as SVGAGI. The CDR3 is 15 amino acids. V was clipped by 4 bases and J by 1 base, with 11 bases between them.

This clone was observed a handful of times. This chain links TRBV20-1 with TRBJ1-1; D not certain. This CDR3 is built from 11 residues. Germline values: CDR1 DFQATT, CDR2 SNEGSKA (reference sequence). The V and J ends lost 7 bases and 10 bases respectively, with 16 bases between them. In nucleotides, the CDR3 is TGCAGTGTTTCCGAAGGGTCAATAGCTTTCTTT. Its protein product is CSVSEGSIAFF.

V gene TRBV18 combines with J gene TRBJ1-5; maybe TRBD1 (5 bases). The CDR3 totals 14 residues. The ends were cut back, 4 bases at V and 3 bases at J, with 10 bases in the middle. Germline CDR1 is KGHSH and CDR2 is LQKENI. CDR3 DNA: TGTGCCAGCTCACGGGGGGGAAACAATCAGCCCCAGCATTTT. This gives the protein CASSRGGNNQPQHF.

CDR3 in amino acids: CASSQGLAGTPFNEQFF. The CDR3 DNA sequence: TGTGCCAGCAGCCAAGGCCTAGCGGGGACTCCTTTCAATGAGCAGTTCTTC. The chain couples TRBV14 to TRBJ2-1, with TRBD2 identical over 9 bases. CDR3 length: 17 residues. V was clipped by 1 base and J by 6 bases; unmatched bases: 10. Germline V gene lookup returns CDR1 SGHDN and CDR2 FVKESK.

This sequence joins TRBV6-4 and TRBJ1-2; D is unclear. The ends were cut back, 4 bases at V and 7 bases at J, with 19 bases in the middle. CDR3 length equals 15 residues. CDR1 is MRHNA and CDR2 is SNTAGT in the germline V gene. The CDR3 coding sequence is TGTGCCAGCAGTGTTGAAGGGTTTGCTGTGAGTGGCTACACCTTC. Protein sequence: CASSVEGFAVSGYTF.